This entry features one T cell receptor (beta chain) sequence. The antigen it binds to is not known. The sample holds no much larger clone one base away, and base qualities are not on file. Samples from volunteer blood donors who had recovered from COVID-19 were contributed by a second Seattle source. Whole blood was collected in K2EDTA tubes by collaborating institutions according to the institutions' own protocols. For TCRbeta analysis, collaborator samples were shipped as frozen whole blood, as isolated PBMCs, or as DNA extracted from either sample type. The immunoSEQ Assay, a bias-controlled multiplex PCR, was used to amplify TCRbeta CDR3 regions from genomic DNA. The published analysis was carried out like this. Within the assay, amplification of reference gene primers was used to estimate how many nucleated cells each sample contained. To quantify the absolute abundance of each unique TCRbeta CDR3 rearrangement, sequence reads were collapsed and filtered. Productive Simpson clonality was computed per sample as the square root of Simpson's diversity index over productive rearrangements. TCRdb stores this immuneACCESS table with in-frame sequences only. Part of the clones is absent; in the studies checked, under half of the shortfall reflects unresolved V genes, and no reason is known for the rest. That table gives V, J and clone size, and the DNA gave D and trimming. The sample table holds hundreds of thousands of clones, of which approximately 89% were seen once. 6.9% of the sample lies in the top ten.

Cut back by 3 bases and 0 bases, the V and J ends lie 11 bases apart. The CDR3, from cysteine to phenylalanine, totals 16 residues. Only CDR3 DNA remains: 48 bases, in frame from the first base. From a lookup of the germline V gene (reference sequence), CDR1 and CDR2 are LGHDT and YNNKEL. This sample is drawn from a study of blood T cell repertoires in COVID-19 (dated by TCRdb to about 2020). Context from the whole study: Collaborator samples came from the United States, Italy and Spain and covered acute and convalescent phases of COVID-19. Nearly every sample came with metadata listing a de-identified subject ID, COVID-19 status, age in years and sex. Subjects who had been exposed to COVID-19, were actively infected with it, or had recovered from it provided the deeply sampled blood TCRbeta repertoires that made up the dataset. The prospective study material was composed of cDNA or gDNA derived from T cells, B-cell-depleted T cells, or PBMCs. Samples came from the ongoing ImmuneRACE study (first 160 participants) plus 1,254 subjects from 6 global collaborators. The repertoires were made available in a free public database intended to serve as a resource for research on the immune response to SARS-CoV-2. Where HLA class I and class II types were available, the types were taken from metadata supplied by the sample provider, not from assay-based typing. What the research found in general, with its limitations: The quantity of clinical and demographic metadata differed by source and by participant and was supplied without curation.

The specimen sequenced was peripheral blood. This receptor was obtained from a woman younger than 45 who had recovered from COVID-19. The rearrangement joined TRBV3-1 (or the pseudogene TRBV3-2) to TRBJ1-4; the best D guess is TRBD1, with 5 bases matching. The nucleotides read TGTGCCAGCAGCCAGGGACGGGAGACAACTAATGAAAAACTGTTTTTT. This yields the protein CASSQGRETTNEKLFF.